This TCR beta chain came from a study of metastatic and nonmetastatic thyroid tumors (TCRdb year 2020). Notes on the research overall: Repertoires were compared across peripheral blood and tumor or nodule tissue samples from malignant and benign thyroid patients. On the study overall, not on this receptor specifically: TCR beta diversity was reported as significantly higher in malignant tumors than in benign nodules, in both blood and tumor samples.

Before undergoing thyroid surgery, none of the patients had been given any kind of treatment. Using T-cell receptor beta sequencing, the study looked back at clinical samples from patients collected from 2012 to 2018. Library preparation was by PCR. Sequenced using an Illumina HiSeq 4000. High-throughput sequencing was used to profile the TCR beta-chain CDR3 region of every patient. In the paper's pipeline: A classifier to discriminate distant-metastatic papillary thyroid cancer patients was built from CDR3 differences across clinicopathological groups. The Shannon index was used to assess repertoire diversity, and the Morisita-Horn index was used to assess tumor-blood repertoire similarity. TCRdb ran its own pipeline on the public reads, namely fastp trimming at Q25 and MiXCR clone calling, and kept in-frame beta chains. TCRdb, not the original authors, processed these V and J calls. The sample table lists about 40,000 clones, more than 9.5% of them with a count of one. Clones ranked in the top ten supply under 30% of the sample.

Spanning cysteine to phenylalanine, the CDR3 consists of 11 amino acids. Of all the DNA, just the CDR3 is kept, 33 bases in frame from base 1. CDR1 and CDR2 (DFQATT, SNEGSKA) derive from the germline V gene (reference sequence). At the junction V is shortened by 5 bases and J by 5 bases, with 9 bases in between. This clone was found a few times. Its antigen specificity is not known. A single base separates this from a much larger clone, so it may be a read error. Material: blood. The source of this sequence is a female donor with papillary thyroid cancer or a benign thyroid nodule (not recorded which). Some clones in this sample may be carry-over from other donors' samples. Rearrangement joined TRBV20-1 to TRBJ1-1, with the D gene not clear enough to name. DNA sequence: TGCAGTGCTGGAGTAGGGACTGAAGCTTTCTTT. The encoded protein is CSAGVGTEAFF.